This T cell receptor beta chain originates from a study of human T cells and chemical hapten exposure. The library tagged each cDNA molecule with unique molecular identifiers. Original processing methods: Samples ranged from roughly 23,224 to 690,600 TCRs, with a median of approximately 91,000. From the RACE reads, TCRdb called clonotypes with MiXCR, one entry per CDR3 protein. The V and J calls follow TCRdb's processing rather than the paper's. The sample has roughly 130,000 distinct CDR3 sequences; roughly 9% are singletons. Points from the study as a whole: After DPC sensitization, TCRs above 1 in 1000 frequency showed no change.

This clonotype came up a few times. Its specificity is unknown. Time point specified: healthy volunteer bleed at 2 weeks. Unfractionated whole blood was the source from which total RNA was extracted. The clonotype comes from a male donor in good health. Some clones in this sample may be carry-over from other donors' samples. The sample comprised whole blood.

CDR3 nucleotides: TGTGCCAGCTCACCGCGACAGGGTAGTCAGCCCCAGCATTTT. Residues: CASSPRQGSQPQHF. V gene TRBV18 combines with J gene TRBJ1-5, with TRBD1 matching over 7 bases. V lost 3 bases, J lost 6 bases, and 5 bases stayed unmatched. The germline gives CDR1 KGHSH, CDR2 LQKENI. The CDR3 sequence is 14 residues long.